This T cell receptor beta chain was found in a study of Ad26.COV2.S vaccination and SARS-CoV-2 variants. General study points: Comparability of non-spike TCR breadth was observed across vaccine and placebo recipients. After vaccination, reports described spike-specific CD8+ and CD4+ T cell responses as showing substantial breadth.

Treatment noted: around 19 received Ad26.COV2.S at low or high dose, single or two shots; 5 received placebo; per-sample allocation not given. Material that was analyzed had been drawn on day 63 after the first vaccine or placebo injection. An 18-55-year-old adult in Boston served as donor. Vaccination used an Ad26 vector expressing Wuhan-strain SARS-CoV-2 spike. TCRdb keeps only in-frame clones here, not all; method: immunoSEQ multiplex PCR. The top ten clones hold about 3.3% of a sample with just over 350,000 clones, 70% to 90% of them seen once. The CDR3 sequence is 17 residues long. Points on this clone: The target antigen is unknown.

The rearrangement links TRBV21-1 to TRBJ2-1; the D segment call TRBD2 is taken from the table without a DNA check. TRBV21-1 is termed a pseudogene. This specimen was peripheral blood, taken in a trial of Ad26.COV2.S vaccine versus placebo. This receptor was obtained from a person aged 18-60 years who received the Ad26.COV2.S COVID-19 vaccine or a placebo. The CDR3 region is CASSKRGGPSSYNEQFF. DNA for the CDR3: TGTGCCAGCAGCAAACGGGGGGGCCCGAGCTCCTACAATGAGCAGTTCTTC.